The 29 T cell receptor beta chains below all came from one sample that was sequenced in a study of T cells in Graves' hyperthyroidism and ophthalmopathy. Researchers took RNA transcripts and amplified the TCR beta CDR3 regions from them. During a first-round RT-PCR of the TCR CDR3, the HTBI primer set was used. One entry per CDR3 protein results from TCRdb running MiXCR on the multiplex PCR reads. The sample contains around 620,000 distinct CDR3 sequences, 15% to 20% of which appear only once. Sequencing was performed on blood. The receptor set was obtained from a woman between 25 and 40 years old with Graves' hyperthyroidism.

This clonotype came up many times. The chain recombines TRBV28 with TRBJ1-2, with a weak D call TRBD1 (6 bases). Between the trimmed V and J ends, which lost 4 bases and 3 bases, there was a span of 9 bases. CDR3 length: 13 amino acids. Germline V gives CDR1 MDHEN, CDR2 SYDVKM. CDR3 protein: CASSSGDYYGYTF. CDR3 bases: TGTGCCAGCAGTTCAGGGGATTACTATGGCTACACCTTC.

The chain employs TRBV28 and TRBJ2-5; D is unclear. With 1 base removed from V and 2 bases from J, the gap between germline ends came to 11 bases. The CDR3 consists of 15 residues. From germline, CDR1 is MDHEN and CDR2 SYDVKM. The CDR3 protein is CASSLYGVGQETQYF. The CDR3 DNA sequence: TGTGCCAGCAGTTTATATGGGGTGGGGCAAGAGACCCAGTACTTC. The variable domain in full, completed from reference TRBV28 and TRBJ2-5, reads DVKVTQSSRYLVKRTGEKVFLECVQDMDHENMFWYRQDPGLGLRLIYFSYDVKMKEKGDIPEGYSVSREKKERFSLILESASTNQTSMYLCASSLYGVGQETQYFGPGTRLLVL.

CDR3 DNA sequence: TGTGCCATCGCGACCGATTTTAAAAAAGAGACCCAGTACTTC. Its translation is CAIATDFKKETQYF. The V and J genes are TRBV10-3 and TRBJ2-5; D gene unclear. The CDR3 length is 14 residues. Germline CDR1 reads ENHRY; CDR2 reads SYGVKD. Trimming shortened V by 8 bases and J by 3 bases, and 16 bases separated the two germline ends.

This clonotype was recorded at least ten times. The gene calls are TRBV6-1 and TRBJ1-1, with no clear D. CDR3 length: 13 residues. The germline V and J ends were trimmed by 1 base and 8 bases, with 11 bases remaining between them. Germline CDR1 and CDR2: MNHNS and SASEGT. CDR3 in amino acids: CASSEDSYGEAFF. CDR3 nucleotide sequence: TGTGCCAGCAGTGAAGACAGCTACGGGGAAGCTTTCTTT.

This clonotype was detected many times. This chain joins TRBV4-3 and TRBJ2-7; D is uncertain. Germline V CDR1 and CDR2: LGHNA, YSLEER. This CDR3 is built from 13 residues. Trimming left V 0 bases short and J 3 bases short, with 6 bases between. CDR3 nucleotide sequence: TGCGCCAGCAGCCAAGATCGCAGCTACGAGCAGTACTTC. This codes for CASSQDRSYEQYF.

This clonotype was found many times. The chain couples TRBV10-3 to TRBJ1-1; TRBD1 might be the D (5 bases). This CDR3 contains 14 residues. V lost 5 bases to trimming and J lost 2 bases, with 12 bases between them. Germline CDR1 is ENHRY and CDR2 is SYGVKD. CDR3 nucleotide sequence: TGTGCCATCAGTTCCGGGACGGACAACACTGAAGCTTTCTTT. Its protein is CAISSGTDNTEAFF.

The chain has TRBV20-1 and TRBJ2-3; no reliable D call. Looked up from germline, CDR1 is DFQATT and CDR2 is SNEGSKA (reference sequence). The CDR3 runs 14 residues. V lost 1 base and J 2 bases, leaving 10 bases between the germline ends. CDR3 sequence reads: CSARVGYNTDTQYF. CDR3 DNA: TGCAGTGCTAGAGTTGGGTACAACACAGATACGCAGTATTTT.

The chain uses TRBV20-1 and TRBJ1-3; no reliable D call. The CDR3 runs 14 residues. CDR1 and CDR2 from the germline V gene are DFQATT and SNEGSKA (reference sequence). The germline V and J ends were trimmed by 4 bases and 4 bases, with 14 bases remaining between them. Here the CDR3 DNA reads TGCAGTGCTAATCGGGGAGGGTCGGGAAACACCATATATTTT. As protein: CSANRGGSGNTIYF.

This clonotype was observed a few times. The V call is TRBV19, the J call TRBJ1-1, with 8 bases identical to TRBD1. CDR1 is LNHDA, CDR2 SQIVND, per germline (reference sequence). V gave up 10 bases and J gave up 4 bases; unmatched junction bases: 8. The CDR3 is made up of 13 amino acids. In nucleotides, the CDR3 is TGTGCCACCTCGACAGGGGCCCTCACTGAAGCTTTCTTT. Residues: CATSTGALTEAFF.

The table lists this clonotype with many counts. The chain employs TRBV12-3 or TRBV12-4 and TRBJ2-5; D is tentatively TRBD1 or TRBD2 (5 bases each). There are 15 residues in the CDR3. Trimming shortened V by 5 bases and J by 6 bases, and 19 bases separated the two germline ends. The CDR3 sequence is CASSPGDLPRQTQYF. CDR3 bases: TGTGCCAGCAGTCCCGGGGACCTTCCCAGGCAGACCCAGTACTTC.

This clonotype was recorded a few times. The J gene is TRBJ1-2, the V gene TRBV7-9; 7 bases align to TRBD1. The CDR3 spans 15 residues. With V trimmed by 4 bases and J by 7 bases, 12 bases remained unmatched. The germline gives CDR1 SEHNR, CDR2 FQNEAQ (reference sequence). CDR3 sequence reads: CASSSAGTAVSGYTF. CDR3 nucleotides: TGTGCCAGCAGCTCAGCCGGGACAGCAGTTTCTGGCTACACCTTC. Full variable domain (outside the CDR3, taken from reference TRBV7-9 and TRBJ1-2): DTGVSQNPRHKITKRGQNVTFRCDPISEHNRLYWYRQTLGQGPEFLTYFQNEAQLEKSRLLSDRFSAERPKGSFSTLEIQRTEQGDSAMYLCASSSAGTAVSGYTFGSGTRLTVV.

This clonotype was observed many times. In nucleotides, the CDR3 is TGTGCCATCAGTGAGGAGGGGGCCGGGGAGCTGTTTTTT. Protein product: CAISEEGAGELFF. The chain employs TRBV10-3 and TRBJ2-2; possible D gene TRBD1, 6 bases. The germline CDR1 and CDR2 sequences are ENHRY and SYGVKD. Trimming took 2 bases from V and 6 from J, leaving 7 bases between them. This CDR3 has 13 residues.

This clonotype was observed a few times. The chain carries TRBV28 and TRBJ2-5; D possibly uses TRBD1 or TRBD2 (5 bases each). V lost 5 bases, J lost 3 bases, and 13 bases lay in between. Germline V lookup: CDR1 MDHEN, CDR2 SYDVKM. The CDR3 sequence is 14 residues long. The CDR3 bases are TGTGCCAGCAGTCGCTGGGACCGCAAAGAGACCCAGTACTTC. Translation: CASSRWDRKETQYF.

This sequence joins TRBV20-1 and TRBJ2-5; 14 nucleotides agree with TRBD2. The CDR3 has 15 amino acids. From germline, CDR1 is DFQATT and CDR2 SNEGSKA (reference sequence). The V segment lost 2 bases and the J segment 5 bases; nucleotides outside the gene matches: 4. The CDR3 protein is CSARPGLAGVETQYF. The CDR3, as DNA: TGCAGTGCTAGACCGGGACTAGCGGGAGTTGAGACCCAGTACTTC.

This clonotype showed up many times. V gene TRBV3-1 combines with J gene TRBJ1-4, with D perhaps matching TRBD1 (5 bases). Germline values: CDR1 LGHDT, CDR2 YNNKEL (reference sequence). The CDR3 is made up of 15 amino acids. V was clipped by 4 bases and J by 10 bases, with 19 bases between them. The CDR3 is CASSPTQVGGGKLFF. DNA for the CDR3: TGTGCCAGCAGCCCCACCCAGGTGGGCGGGGGAAAACTGTTTTTT.

This clonotype appeared many times. V is TRBV20-1 and J is TRBJ2-3, with D tentatively TRBD1 or TRBD2 (5 bases each). V was trimmed by 5 bases and J by 0 bases, leaving 12 bases between them. Germline V gives CDR1 DFQATT, CDR2 SNEGSKA (reference sequence). The length of the CDR3 is 14 residues. The CDR3 sequence: CSALRDGSTDTQYF. CDR3 bases: TGCAGTGCTTTAAGGGACGGCAGCACAGATACGCAGTATTTT.

The J gene is TRBJ2-3, the V gene TRBV7-9; 9 positions agree with TRBD1. The germline V gene encodes CDR1 SEHNR and CDR2 FQNEAQ (reference sequence). CDR3 length: 18 amino acids. Trimming took 4 bases from V and 1 from J; bases not matched to a gene: 12. The CDR3 reads CASSSWGSTGGGTDTQYF. CDR3 coding DNA: TGTGCCAGCAGCTCTTGGGGCTCAACAGGGGGCGGCACAGATACGCAGTATTTT. Full variable domain (remainder filled in from reference TRBV7-9 and TRBJ2-3): DTGVSQNPRHKITKRGQNVTFRCDPISEHNRLYWYRQTLGQGPEFLTYFQNEAQLEKSRLLSDRFSAERPKGSFSTLEIQRTEQGDSAMYLCASSSWGSTGGGTDTQYFGPGTRLTVL.

The rearrangement uses TRBV10-3 and TRBJ2-3; the match to TRBD2 covers 7 bases. The CDR3 runs 20 residues. The V gene end was trimmed by 7 bases and the J gene end by 5 bases; junction bases not matched to a gene: 27. The germline gives CDR1 ENHRY, CDR2 SYGVKD. The CDR3 nucleotides read TGTGCCATCAAGGATACGGCGGGGGAATTAGGGCGGGGGTTCATAGATACGCAGTATTTT. Protein sequence: CAIKDTAGELGRGFIDTQYF.

The CDR3 protein is CASSDGTSYWEQFF. The CDR3 DNA is TGTGCCAGCAGTGACGGGACTAGCTATTGGGAGCAGTTCTTC. The chain carries TRBV9 and TRBJ2-1; TRBD2 aligns across 9 bases. V lost 5 bases to trimming and J lost 10 bases; unmatched junction nucleotides: 10. CDR3 size: 14 residues. Germline CDR1 reads SGDLS; CDR2 reads YYNGEE.

This clonotype was detected a few times. This chain connects TRBV11-3 to TRBJ2-5; 7 bases match TRBD2. Per the germline V gene, CDR1 is SGHNT and CDR2 is YENEEA. The CDR3 covers 18 residues. J was trimmed by 3 bases and V by 5 bases; bases with no gene match: 18. DNA for the CDR3: TGTGCCAGCAGCCTAGTAATTTCGAGGGGAGGGGAAAAAGAGACCCAGTACTTC. Translated, it gives CASSLVISRGGEKETQYF.

The rearrangement joins TRBV4-2 to TRBJ2-1, with D maybe TRBD1 (6 bases). The CDR3 consists of 16 residues. Germline V lookup: CDR1 LGHNA, CDR2 YNFKEQ. The V gene lost 1 base and the J gene lost 1 base, with 11 bases spanning the gap. The DNA of the CDR3 is TGTGCCAGCAGCCAAGGCCGGGACATTTCCTACAATGAGCAGTTCTTC. This translates into CASSQGRDISYNEQFF.

This clonotype was observed at least ten times. V and J are TRBV28 and TRBJ1-4, with 8 bases identical to TRBD1. The V gene end was trimmed by 4 bases and the J gene end by 8 bases; junction bases not matched to a gene: 3. In germline, CDR1 is MDHEN, CDR2 SYDVKM. The CDR3 spans 13 residues. The CDR3 nucleotides are TGTGCCAGCAGTTCCTGGACAGGGGAAAAACTGTTTTTT. Encoded protein: CASSSWTGEKLFF.

This clonotype was picked up many times. Here the CDR3 reads CASSYGTRFTDTQYF. The CDR3 nucleotides are TGTGCCAGCAGTTACGGGACTAGGTTCACAGATACGCAGTATTTT. This chain connects TRBV6-2 or TRBV6-3 to TRBJ2-3; 8 positions match TRBD2. Per the germline V gene, CDR1 is MNHEY and CDR2 is SVGEGT. The CDR3 loop spans 15 amino acids. J gave up 2 bases and V 2 bases, and 3 bases lay outside the gene matches.

CDR3: CASSTGQGNTEAFF. CDR3 in DNA: TGTGCCAGTAGTACGGGACAGGGGAACACTGAAGCTTTCTTT. The V and J genes are TRBV19 and TRBJ1-1; 9 nucleotides agree with TRBD1. With 4 bases clipped from V and 1 base from J, the junction kept 1 base outside the gene matches. The CDR3 spans 14 residues. The germline CDR1 and CDR2 sequences are LNHDA and SQIVND (reference sequence). Variable domain in full (rest from reference TRBV19 and TRBJ1-1): DGGITQSPKYLFRKEGQNVTLSCEQNLNHDAMYWYRQDPGQGLRLIYYSQIVNDFQKGDIAEGYSVSREKKESFPLTVTSAQKNPTAFYLCASSTGQGNTEAFFGQGTRLTVV.

This sequence joins TRBV5-1 and TRBJ2-7; D may correspond to TRBD1 or TRBD2 (5 bases each). Trimming pared 3 bases from V and 3 bases from J, leaving 10 bases between. The V gene's germline CDR1 is SGHRS and CDR2 YFSETQ. The CDR3 has 13 amino acids. The CDR3 DNA reads as TGCGCCAGCAGCTCGGGACGGTACTACGAGCAGTACTTC. Translated, it gives CASSSGRYYEQYF.

The V gene is TRBV28, the J gene TRBJ1-5; D is ambiguous. The germline V gene encodes CDR1 MDHEN and CDR2 SYDVKM. V was trimmed by 6 bases and J by 0 bases, leaving 12 bases between them. The CDR3 runs to 15 residues. The CDR3 loop reads CASSRTVPSNQPQHF. In DNA, the CDR3 is TGTGCCAGCAGCAGGACTGTTCCTAGCAATCAGCCCCAGCATTTT. Drawing the rest from reference TRBV28 and TRBJ1-5, the complete variable domain is DVKVTQSSRYLVKRTGEKVFLECVQDMDHENMFWYRQDPGLGLRLIYFSYDVKMKEKGDIPEGYSVSREKKERFSLILESASTNQTSMYLCASSRTVPSNQPQHFGDGTRLSIL.

This clonotype was counted a few times. The V and J genes are TRBV5-5 and TRBJ2-7; 7 bases are shared with TRBD2. This CDR3 has 15 residues. V was clipped by 1 base and J by 4 bases; unmatched bases: 8. The V gene's germline CDR1 is SGHKS and CDR2 YYEKEE (reference sequence). This CDR3 reads CASSLWAGDGYEQYF. As DNA, the CDR3 is TGTGCCAGCAGCTTGTGGGCGGGAGATGGGTACGAGCAGTACTTC.

The chain employs TRBV7-2 and TRBJ2-2, with TRBD2 identical over 11 bases. The V segment lost 7 bases and the J segment 7 bases; nucleotides outside the gene matches: 11. The germline V gene has CDR1 SGHTA and CDR2 FQGNSA. The CDR3 loop spans 16 amino acids. This CDR3 reads CASTPALAGAGGELFF. The CDR3, as DNA: TGTGCCAGCACCCCAGCACTAGCGGGAGCCGGCGGGGAGCTGTTTTTT.

Many counts were recorded for this clonotype. This chain connects TRBV5-1 to TRBJ2-2; TRBD2 matches 13 bases. CDR3 length: 16 amino acids. V lost 4 bases, J lost 5 bases, and 5 bases stayed unmatched. Germline CDR1 is SGHRS and CDR2 is YFSETQ. For the CDR3, the DNA is TGCGCCAGCAGCCCGAGACTAGCGGGAGGTACCGGGGAGCTGTTTTTT. It is translated as CASSPRLAGGTGELFF.